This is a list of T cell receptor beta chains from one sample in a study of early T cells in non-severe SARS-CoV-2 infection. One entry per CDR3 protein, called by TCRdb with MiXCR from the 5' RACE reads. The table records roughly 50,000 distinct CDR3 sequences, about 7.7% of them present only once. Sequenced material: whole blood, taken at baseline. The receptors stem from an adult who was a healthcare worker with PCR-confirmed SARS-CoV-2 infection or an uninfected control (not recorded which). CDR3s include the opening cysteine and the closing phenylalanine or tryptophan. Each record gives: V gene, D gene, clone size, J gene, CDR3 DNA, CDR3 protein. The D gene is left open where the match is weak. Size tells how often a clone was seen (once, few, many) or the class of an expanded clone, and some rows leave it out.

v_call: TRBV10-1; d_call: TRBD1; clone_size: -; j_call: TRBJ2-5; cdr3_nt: TGCGCCAGCAGTGAGTCGGGGACAGGGGGCCAAGAGACCCAGTACTTC; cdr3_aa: CASSESGTGGQETQYF
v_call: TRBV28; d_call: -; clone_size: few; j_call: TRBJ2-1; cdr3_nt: TGTGCCAGCAGTAGTAGGGGGTCCCACAATGAGCAGTTCTTC; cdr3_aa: CASSSRGSHNEQFF
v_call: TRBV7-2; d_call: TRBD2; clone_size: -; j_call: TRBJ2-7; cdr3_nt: TGTGCCAGCAGCGACCCTGGACTAGCGGATACCTACGAGCAGTACTTC; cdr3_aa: CASSDPGLADTYEQYF
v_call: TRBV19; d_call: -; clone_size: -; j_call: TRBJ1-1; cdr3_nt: TGTGCCAGTAGTATATGGGGGCTGTACACTGAAGCTTTCTTT; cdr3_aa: CASSIWGLYTEAFF
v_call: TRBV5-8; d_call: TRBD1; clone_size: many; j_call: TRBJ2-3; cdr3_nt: TGTGCCAGCTCGGCCGGGACAGGGATAACAGATACGCAGTATTTT; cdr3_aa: CASSAGTGITDTQYF
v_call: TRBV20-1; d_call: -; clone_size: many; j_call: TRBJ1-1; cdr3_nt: TGCAGTGCTACCCCGCAAGAGAGGTTGAACACTGAAGCTTTCTTT; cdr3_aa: CSATPQERLNTEAFF
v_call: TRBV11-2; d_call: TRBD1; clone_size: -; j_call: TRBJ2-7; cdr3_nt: TGTGCCAGCAGCTTCCCGGGACAGGGATCCGAGCAGTACTTC; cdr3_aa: CASSFPGQGSEQYF
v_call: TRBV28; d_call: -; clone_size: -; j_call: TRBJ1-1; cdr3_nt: TGTGCCAGCAGCAAGGCAGGGGTTTCCACTGAAGCTTTCTTT; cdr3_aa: CASSKAGVSTEAFF
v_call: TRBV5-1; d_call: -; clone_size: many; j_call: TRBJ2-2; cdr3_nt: TGCGCCAGCAGACAGGGTTACACCGGGGAGCTGTTTTTT; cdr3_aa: CASRQGYTGELFF
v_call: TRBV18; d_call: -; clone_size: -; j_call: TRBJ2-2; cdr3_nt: TGTGCCAGCTCACCGCCGAACACCGGGGAGCTGTTTTTT; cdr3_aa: CASSPPNTGELFF
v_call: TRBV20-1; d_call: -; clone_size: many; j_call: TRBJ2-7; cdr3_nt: TGCAGTGCTAGTTTCCCCAGGACCGGGGACTCCTACGAGCAGTACTTC; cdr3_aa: CSASFPRTGDSYEQYF
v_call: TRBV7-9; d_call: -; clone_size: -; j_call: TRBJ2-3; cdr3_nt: TGTGCCAGCAGCTTCTTTGGTTTAGGAGATACGCAGTATTTT; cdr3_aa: CASSFFGLGDTQYF
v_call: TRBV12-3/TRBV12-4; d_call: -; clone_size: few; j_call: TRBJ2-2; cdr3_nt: TGTGCCAGCAGGGAACGGGGACCGAACACCGGGGAGCTGTTTTTT; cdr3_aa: CASRERGPNTGELFF
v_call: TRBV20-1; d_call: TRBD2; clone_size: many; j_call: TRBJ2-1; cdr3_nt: TGCAGTGCTCCCCGACTAGCGGGGGGCAATGAGCAGTTCTTC; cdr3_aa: CSAPRLAGGNEQFF
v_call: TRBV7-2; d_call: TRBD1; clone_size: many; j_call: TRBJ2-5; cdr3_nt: TGTGCCAGCAGCTTAGTACAGGGGGCGAGAGAGACCCAGTACTTC; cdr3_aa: CASSLVQGARETQYF
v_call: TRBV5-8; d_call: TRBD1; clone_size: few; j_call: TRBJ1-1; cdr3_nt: TGTGCCAGCAGCTCGGACAGGGTCCCAAACACTGAAGCTTTCTTT; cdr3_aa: CASSSDRVPNTEAFF
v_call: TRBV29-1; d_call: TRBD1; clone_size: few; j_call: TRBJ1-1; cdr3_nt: TGCAGCGTTAATACAGGGGTGATGGGCACTGAAGCTTTCTTT; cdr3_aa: CSVNTGVMGTEAFF
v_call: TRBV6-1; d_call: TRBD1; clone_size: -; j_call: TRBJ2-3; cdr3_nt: TGTGCCAGCGGCGCCCAACGGGACAGCCACACAGATACGCAGTATTTT; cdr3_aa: CASGAQRDSHTDTQYF
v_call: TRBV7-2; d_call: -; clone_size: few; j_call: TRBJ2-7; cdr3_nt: TGTGCCAGCAGCTTGGAGAACACAGGATTCTACGAGCAGTACTTC; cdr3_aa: CASSLENTGFYEQYF
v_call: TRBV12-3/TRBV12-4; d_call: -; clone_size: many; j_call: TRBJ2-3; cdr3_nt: TGTGCCAGCAGTTTACGCCCGTTCGACGAAGAACCGAGAGGGTTGGGCACAGATACGCAGTATTTT; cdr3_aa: CASSLRPFDEEPRGLGTDTQYF
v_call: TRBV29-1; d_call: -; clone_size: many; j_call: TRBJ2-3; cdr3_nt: TGCAGCTGCGGAGGGGCTAGCACAGATACGCAGTATTTT; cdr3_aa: CSCGGASTDTQYF
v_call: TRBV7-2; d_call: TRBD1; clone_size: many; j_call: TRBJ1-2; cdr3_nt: TGTGCCAGCAGCTTAGTCTCCAGGGGGCGCGATGGCTACACCTTC; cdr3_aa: CASSLVSRGRDGYTF
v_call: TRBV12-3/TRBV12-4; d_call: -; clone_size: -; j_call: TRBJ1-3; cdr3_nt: TGTGCCAGCAGTTTAGAGTATCCGGGGGCTGTTTCGGTATATTTT; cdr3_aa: CASSLEYPGAVSVYF
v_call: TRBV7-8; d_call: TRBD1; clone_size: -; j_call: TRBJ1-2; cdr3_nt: TGTGCCAGCAGCTTTTCGCGGGACAGGGAAGATGATGGCTACACCTTC; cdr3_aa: CASSFSRDREDDGYTF
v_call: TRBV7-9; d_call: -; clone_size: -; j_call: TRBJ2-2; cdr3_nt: TGTGCCAGCAGCACACAAGGCGGGGAGCTGTTTTTT; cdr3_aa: CASSTQGGELFF
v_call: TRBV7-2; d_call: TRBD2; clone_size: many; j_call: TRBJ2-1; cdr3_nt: TGTGCCAGCAGCTCCCCCGGGACTAGCGGGAGGCCTAGCTCCTACAATGAGCAGTTCTTC; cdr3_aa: CASSSPGTSGRPSSYNEQFF
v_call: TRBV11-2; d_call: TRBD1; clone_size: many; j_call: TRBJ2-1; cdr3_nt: TGTGCCAGCAGCTCCCAGGGGGCAAACTACAATGAGCAGTTCTTC; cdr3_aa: CASSSQGANYNEQFF
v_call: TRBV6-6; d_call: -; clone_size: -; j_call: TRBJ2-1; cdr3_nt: TGTGCCAGCAGTTGGAGCGCAGGGGACAATGAGCAGTTCTTC; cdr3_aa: CASSWSAGDNEQFF
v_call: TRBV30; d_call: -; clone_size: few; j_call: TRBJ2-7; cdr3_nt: TGTGCCGGGGGATTCCAGGGTGCCGAATACGAGCAGTACTTC; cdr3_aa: CAGGFQGAEYEQYF
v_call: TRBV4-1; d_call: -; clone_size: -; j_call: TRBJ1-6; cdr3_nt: TGCGCCAGCAGCCATGGGCCACGCACCAATTCACCCCTCCACTTT; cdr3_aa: CASSHGPRTNSPLHF
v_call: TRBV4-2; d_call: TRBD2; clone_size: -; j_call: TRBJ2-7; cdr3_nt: TGTGCCAGCAGCCAGGGGTCACTAGCGGGAGATAACGAGCAGTACTTC; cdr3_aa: CASSQGSLAGDNEQYF
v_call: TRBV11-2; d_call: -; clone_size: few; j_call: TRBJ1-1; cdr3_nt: TGTGCCAGCAGCTTAGATCGGGGGGAGACTGAAGCTTTCTTT; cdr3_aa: CASSLDRGETEAFF
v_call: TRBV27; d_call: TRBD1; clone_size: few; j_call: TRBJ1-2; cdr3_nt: TGTGCCAGCAGTTTGGCAGGACAGGGGAGAGCTAACTATGGCTACACCTTC; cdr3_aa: CASSLAGQGRANYGYTF
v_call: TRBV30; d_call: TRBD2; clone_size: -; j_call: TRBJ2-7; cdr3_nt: TGTGCCTGGAGTGTACGTGGGACTAGAAGCGAGCAGTACTTC; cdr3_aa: CAWSVRGTRSEQYF
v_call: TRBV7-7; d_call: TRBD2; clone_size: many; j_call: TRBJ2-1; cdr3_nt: TGTGCTAGCAGCTTAAGGGACTATGGGGACAATGAGCAGTTCTTC; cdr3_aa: CASSLRDYGDNEQFF
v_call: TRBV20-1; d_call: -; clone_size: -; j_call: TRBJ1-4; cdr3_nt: TGCAGTGCTAGGGTTGGAGGAAATGAAAAACTGTTTTTT; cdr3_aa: CSARVGGNEKLFF
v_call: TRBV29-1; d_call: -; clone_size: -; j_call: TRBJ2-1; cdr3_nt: TGCAGCCAAAAGGATTACAATGAGCAGTTCTTC; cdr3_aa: CSQKDYNEQFF
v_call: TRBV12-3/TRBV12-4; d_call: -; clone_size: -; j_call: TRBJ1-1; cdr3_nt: TGTGCCAGCAGCTTACAAGGAATTCTTTCAGCTTTCTTT; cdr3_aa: CASSLQGILSAFF
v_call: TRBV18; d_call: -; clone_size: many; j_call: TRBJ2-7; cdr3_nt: TGTGCCAGCTCCCCGACAGTCCCTACCTACGAGCAGTACTTC; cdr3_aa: CASSPTVPTYEQYF
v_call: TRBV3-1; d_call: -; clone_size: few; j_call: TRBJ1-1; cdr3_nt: TGTGCCAGCAGCCAAGCCTCAGGAACTGAAGCTTTCTTT; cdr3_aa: CASSQASGTEAFF